The clone carrying this T cell receptor beta chain occurred once. The antigen is unknown. The data originate from a study of early stage breast cancer tumors. Study information: About 70% of the 16 invasive tumors were ER+, PR+ and HER2-. Among around 12 ER+/PR+/HER2- tumors, eight were ductal, four lobular. Study-level findings and limits: Enriched TCRB sequences shared across patients were mostly commonly generated sequences. Chain pairing and CD4, CD8 or FOXP3 expression were not captured.

Libraries were prepared by immunoSEQ multiplex PCR; TCRdb keeps only in-frame clonotypes and omits some of them. The table lists fewer than 30,000 clones, 80% of them singletons. CDR3 size: 13 residues. The germline gives CDR1 SQVTM, CDR2 ANQGSEA. Trimming cost V 3 bases and J 6 bases; bases outside gene matches: 6. This sequence originates from a person between 55 and 69 years old with breast cancer. The material sequenced was blood. The chain carries TRBV29-1 and TRBJ2-3; 7 bases match TRBD2. CDR3 nucleotides: TGCAGCGTTGAGCAGGGAGGGGTGGATACGCAGTATTTT. This gives the protein CSVEQGGVDTQYF.